The 2 T cell receptor beta chains presented below share a single source sample, sequenced in a study of cytomegalovirus exposure and HLA in healthy donors. With 60 Vbeta and 13 Jbeta primers, the PCR was carried out. Sequencing used immunoSEQ multiplex PCR; TCRdb keeps in-frame clones, though not all of them. The data show about 69,000 clones, just over 65% seen once. Sequencing was carried out using PBMCs. The receptors shown here come from a woman aged 30 to 39 in good health and CMV-seronegative.

The chain has TRBV27 and TRBJ1-1, with 9 bases matching TRBD1. Germline V gene sequence: CDR1 MNHEY, CDR2 SMNVEV (reference sequence). V trimming: 6 bases; J trimming: 0 bases; junction bases outside the gene matches: 5. CDR3 length equals 15 residues. CDR3 coding DNA: TGTGCCAGCAGCACGGGACAGGGTATGAACACTGAAGCTTTCTTT. Amino acid sequence: CASSTGQGMNTEAFF.

The chain has TRBV5-1 and TRBJ1-3; D possibly corresponds to TRBD1 (5 bases). V was shortened by 1 base and J by 8 bases, with 10 bases between the two germline ends. Germline CDR1 and CDR2: SGHRS and YFSETQ. The CDR3 runs 13 residues. In DNA form, the CDR3 reads TGCGCCAGCAGCTTGAGGGGAGGAGACACCATATATTTT. Translating it yields CASSLRGGDTIYF. Filled out from reference TRBV5-1 and TRBJ1-3, the complete variable domain reads KAGVTQTPRYLIKTRGQQVTLSCSPISGHRSVSWYQQTPGQGLQFLFEYFSETQRNKGNFPGRFSGRQFSNSRSEMNVSTLELGDSALYLCASSLRGGDTIYFGEGSWLTVV.